This TCR beta chain was observed in a study of blood T cell repertoires in COVID-19. As for the study in general: Material from acute and convalescent COVID-19 was sourced from the United States, Italy and Spain. T cells, B-cell-depleted T cells, or PBMCs provided the cDNA or gDNA that served as material.

Germline V gene sequence: CDR1 DFQATT, CDR2 SNEGSKA (reference sequence). The CDR3 is 14 amino acids. Trimming removed 3 bases from V and 8 bases from J, with 19 bases in between. In the original analysis: Estimation of nucleated cell counts was performed using reference gene primer amplification. Profiling relied on immunoSEQ multiplex PCR, and the TCRdb table lists in-frame clones only, not all of them. The V and J calls and the clone size are those of that table, but D and trimming were determined from the DNA. This table holds 100,000 to 150,000 clones, around 80% found once. The chain employs TRBV20-1 and TRBJ1-1; unclear D gene. The sequenced material came from peripheral blood. The sequence came from a woman aged 45-59 years with acute or convalescent COVID-19. The CDR3 loop reads CSASPPPTRKEAFF. DNA for the CDR3: TGCAGTGCTAGTCCCCCTCCGACTAGAAAGGAAGCTTTCTTT.